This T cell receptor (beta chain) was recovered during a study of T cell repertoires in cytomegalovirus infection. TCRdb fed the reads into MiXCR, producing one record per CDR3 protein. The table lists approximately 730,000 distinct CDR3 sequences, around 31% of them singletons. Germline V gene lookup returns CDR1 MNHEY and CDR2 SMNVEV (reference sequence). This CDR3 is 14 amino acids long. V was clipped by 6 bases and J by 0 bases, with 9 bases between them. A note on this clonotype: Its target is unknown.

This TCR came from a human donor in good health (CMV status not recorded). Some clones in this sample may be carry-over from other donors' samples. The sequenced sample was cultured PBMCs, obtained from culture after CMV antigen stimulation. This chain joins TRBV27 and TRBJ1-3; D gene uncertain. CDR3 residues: CASRERNSGNTIYF. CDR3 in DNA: TGTGCCAGCAGGGAAAGGAACTCTGGAAACACCATATATTTT.